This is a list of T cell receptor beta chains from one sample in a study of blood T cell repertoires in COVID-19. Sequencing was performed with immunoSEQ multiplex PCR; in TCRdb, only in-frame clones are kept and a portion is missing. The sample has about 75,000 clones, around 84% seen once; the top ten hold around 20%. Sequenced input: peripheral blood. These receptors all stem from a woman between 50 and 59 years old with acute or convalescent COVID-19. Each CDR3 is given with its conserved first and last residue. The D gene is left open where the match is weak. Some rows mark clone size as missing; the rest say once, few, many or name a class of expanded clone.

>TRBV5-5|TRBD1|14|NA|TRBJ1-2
TGTGCCAGCAGCGCAGGGGGACAGTCCGGTGGCTACACCTTC
CASSAGGQSGGYTF
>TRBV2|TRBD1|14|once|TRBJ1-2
TGTGCCAGCAGTTTACAGGGGTTTGGAAATGGCTACACCTTC
CASSLQGFGNGYTF
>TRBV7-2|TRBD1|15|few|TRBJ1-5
TGTGCCAGCAGCTCCTCCGGGACAGTGAATCAGCCCCAGCATTTT
CASSSSGTVNQPQHF
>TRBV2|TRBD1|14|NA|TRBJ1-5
TGTGCCAGCGGCCGGACAGGACGTAATCAGCCCCAGCATTTT
CASGRTGRNQPQHF
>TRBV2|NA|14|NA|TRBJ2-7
TGTGCCAGCAGTGAGGGGGACACCTACTACGAGCAGTACTTC
CASSEGDTYYEQYF
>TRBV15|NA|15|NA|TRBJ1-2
TGTGCCACCAGCAGATCGACAGTGGTTAACTATGGCTACACCTTC
CATSRSTVVNYGYTF
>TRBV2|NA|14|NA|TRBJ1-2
TGTGCCAGCAGGGGGGGAGGCACCAACTATGGCTACACCTTC
CASRGGGTNYGYTF
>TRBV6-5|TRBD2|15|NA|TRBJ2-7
TGTGCCAGCACAAGGGGTGGGGGGGGCTCCTACGAGCAGTACTTC
CASTRGGGGSYEQYF
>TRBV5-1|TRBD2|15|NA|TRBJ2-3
TGCGCCAGCAGCTTGGATGGGCTAGCGGTAGATACGCAGTATTTT
CASSLDGLAVDTQYF
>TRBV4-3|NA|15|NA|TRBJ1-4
TGCGCCAGCAGCCAAGTCAGGGGAACTAATGAAAAACTGTTTTTT
CASSQVRGTNEKLFF
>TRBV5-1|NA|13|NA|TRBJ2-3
TGCGCCAGCAGCTCCCAGTACACAGATACGCAGTATTTT
CASSSQYTDTQYF
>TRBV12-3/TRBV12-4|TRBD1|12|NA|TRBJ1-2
TGTGCCAGCACCCAGGACAGGGAGAGTCGCACCTTC
CASTQDRESRTF
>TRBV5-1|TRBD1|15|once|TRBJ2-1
TGCGCCAGCAGCTTGGGGGACAGGGCGGCCAATGAGCAGTTCTTC
CASSLGDRAANEQFF
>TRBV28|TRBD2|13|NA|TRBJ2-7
TGTGCCAGTTGGACTAGCGGGACCTACGAGCAGTACTTC
CASWTSGTYEQYF
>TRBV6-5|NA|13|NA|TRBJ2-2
TGTGCCAGCAGACAGGGATCCGCCGGGGAGCTGTTTTTT
CASRQGSAGELFF
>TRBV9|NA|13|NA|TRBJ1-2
TGTGCCAGCAGCCAGGAGGGTAACTATGGCTACACCTTC
CASSQEGNYGYTF
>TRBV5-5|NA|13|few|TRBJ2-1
TGTGCCAGCAGCTTGGATCGGGACAATGAGCAGTTCTTC
CASSLDRDNEQFF
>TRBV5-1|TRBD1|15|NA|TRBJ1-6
TGCGCCAGCAGCTTGGCGGCAGGGGGCAATTCACCCCTCCACTTT
CASSLAAGGNSPLHF
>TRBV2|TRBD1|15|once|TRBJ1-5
TGTGCCAGCAGTGCTACTGGGGACAGAAGTCAGCCCCAGCATTTT
CASSATGDRSQPQHF
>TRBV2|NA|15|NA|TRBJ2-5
TGTGCCAGCCTCACGTCCATGCGGGTGGGGGAGACCCAGTACTTC
CASLTSMRVGETQYF
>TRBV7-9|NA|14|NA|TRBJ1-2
TGTGCCAGCAGCTCTGCCGGGACAAAAGATGGCTACACCTTC
CASSSAGTKDGYTF
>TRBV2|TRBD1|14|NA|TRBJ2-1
TGTGCCAGCATGGGACAGGGCCTTTACAATGAGCAGTTCTTC
CASMGQGLYNEQFF